Here is one TCR beta chain with its context. Its antigen has not been determined. Base quality data are lacking; no much larger clone is found one base away. As encoded in the germline V gene (reference sequence), CDR1 is SEHNR while CDR2 is FQNEAQ. From its cysteine to its phenylalanine, the CDR3 spans 14 amino acids. Of all the DNA, just the CDR3 is kept, 42 bases in frame from base 1. V ends up 5 bases short and J 4 bases short, with an unmatched junction base count of 8. The data belong to a study of blood T cell repertoires in COVID-19 (dated by TCRdb to 2020 to 2021). In the study overall: The collaborator samples originated in the United States, Italy and Spain and spanned the acute and convalescent phases of COVID-19. Sample metadata almost always included a de-identified subject ID, COVID-19 status, age in years and sex. Samples came from the ongoing ImmuneRACE study (first 160 participants) plus 1,254 subjects from 6 global collaborators. The repertoires were made available in a free public database intended to serve as a resource for research on the immune response to SARS-CoV-2. Where available, HLA class I and class II types were taken from metadata supplied by the sample provider and were not determined by assay-based typing. The prospective study material was composed of cDNA or gDNA derived from T cells, B-cell-depleted T cells, or PBMCs. The dataset comprised deeply sampled blood TCRbeta repertoires from subjects exposed to, actively infected with, or recovered from COVID-19.

Overall results and qualifications from the work: The amount of clinical and demographic metadata varied by source and participant and was provided uncurated.

A second Seattle source provided samples from volunteer blood donors who had recovered from COVID-19. Whole blood was collected in K2EDTA tubes by collaborating institutions according to the institutions' own protocols. For TCRbeta analysis, collaborators shipped samples as frozen whole blood, isolated PBMCs, or DNA extracted from either of those sample types. TCRbeta CDR3 regions were amplified from genomic DNA using the immunoSEQ Assay, a bias-controlled multiplex PCR. On the authors' methods: Within the assay, amplification of reference gene primers was used to estimate how many nucleated cells each sample contained. To quantify the absolute abundance of each unique TCRbeta CDR3 rearrangement, sequence reads were collapsed and filtered. For each sample, productive Simpson clonality was calculated by taking the square root of Simpson's diversity index across productive rearrangements. TCRdb obtained this table from immuneACCESS and retained in-frame rearrangements with V and J assigned. These tables miss some clones; where compared with another copy, unresolved V genes account for less than half of the shortfall, and the remainder is unexplained. The D gene and trimming were derived from the DNA, and the V and J assignments and clone size from that table. The sample yields 200,000 to 250,000 clones; approximately 91% were counted once. The ten largest clonotypes hold less than 7.5% of the sample.

The clonotype originates from a man aged 60 to 69 who had recovered from COVID-19. This chain is built from TRBV7-9 and TRBJ2-7, and TRBD2 aligns with 7 junction nucleotides. The sample taken for sequencing was peripheral blood. The CDR3 here reads CASSPGSGAYEQYF. The DNA sequence is given as TGTGCCAGCAGCCCCGGGAGCGGGGCATACGAGCAGTACTTC.